The 32 T cell receptor beta chains in this list originate from one sample, sequenced in a study of OX40 agonist ivuxolimab in advanced cancers. Produced via immunoSEQ multiplex PCR; TCRdb's table is partial and in-frame only. The sample lists 35,000 to 40,000 clones; around 82% were seen once. The material was CD4+ or CD8+ T cells sorted from blood, obtained in a trial of the OX40 agonist ivuxolimab. These receptors originate from an adult with an advanced solid tumor such as melanoma, head and neck, liver or kidney cancer.

The chain carries TRBV2 and TRBJ2-7, with 12 bases lining up with TRBD2. With 4 bases clipped from V and 8 bases from J, the junction kept 15 bases outside the gene matches. There are 17 residues in the CDR3. CDR1 SNHLY and CDR2 FYNNEI come from the germline V gene. The CDR3 bases are TGTGCCAGCAGTGTGAGATCTAGCGGGAGGGCCGGTTCCCAGCAGTACTTC. Amino acids: CASSVRSSGRAGSQQYF.

The chain employs TRBV7-9 and TRBJ2-1; possibly TRBD2 for D (6 bases). The CDR3 has 15 residues. The V end lost 6 bases, the J end lost 8 bases, and 20 bases lay between the germline ends. Germline V gene sequence: CDR1 SEHNR, CDR2 FQNEAQ (reference sequence). The CDR3 reads CASSLARSWGDEQFF. CDR3 DNA: TGTGCCAGCAGTCTCGCACGATCCTGGGGGGATGAGCAGTTCTTC. Variable domain in full (rest from reference TRBV7-9 and TRBJ2-1): DTGVSQNPRHKITKRGQNVTFRCDPISEHNRLYWYRQTLGQGPEFLTYFQNEAQLEKSRLLSDRFSAERPKGSFSTLEIQRTEQGDSAMYLCASSLARSWGDEQFFGPGTRLTVL.

The chain recombines TRBV5-1 with TRBJ1-2; 7 nucleotides line up with TRBD1. The CDR3 loop spans 13 amino acids. With 3 bases clipped from V and 6 bases from J, the junction kept 5 bases outside the gene matches. CDR1 is SGHRS and CDR2 is YFSETQ in the germline V gene. CDR3 DNA sequence: TGCGCCAGCAGCTATACAGGGGACGATGGCTACACCTTC. Translating gives CASSYTGDDGYTF.

The chain uses TRBV11-2 and TRBJ2-5; D is undetermined. The germline CDR1 and CDR2 sequences are SGHAT and FQNNGV. The CDR3 sequence is 14 residues long. V lost 5 bases to trimming and J lost 5 bases, with 15 bases between them. The CDR3 region has the DNA TGTGCCAGCAGCGTAGGTTTTGTCGAGGAGACCCAGTACTTC. As protein: CASSVGFVEETQYF.

The genes are TRBV6-5 and TRBJ2-7, with D possibly being TRBD1 (6 bases). Trimming took 6 bases from V and 6 from J, leaving 9 bases between them. The CDR3 length is 11 residues. Germline CDR1 reads MNHEY; CDR2 reads SVGAGI. The CDR3 protein is CASRATGEQYF. As DNA, the CDR3 is TGTGCCAGCAGGGCGACAGGCGAGCAGTACTTC.

The gene calls are TRBV2 and TRBJ2-3, with TRBD2 matching 12 bases. Germline CDR1 reads SNHLY; CDR2 reads FYNNEI. V lost 3 bases to trimming and J lost 8 bases; unmatched junction nucleotides: 6. This CDR3 is 15 amino acids long. DNA for the CDR3: TGTGCCAGCAGTGACCTAGCGGGAGGGCCAGGTACGCAGTATTTT. This codes for CASSDLAGGPGTQYF. The whole variable domain, filled in from reference TRBV2 and TRBJ2-3, reads EPEVTQTPSHQVTQMGQEVILRCVPISNHLYFYWYRQILGQKVEFLVSFYNNEISEKSEIFDDQFSVERPDGSNFTLKIRSTKLEDSAMYFCASSDLAGGPGTQYFGPGTRLTVL.

This clone came up a few times. This chain connects TRBV9 to TRBJ1-1; D gene uncertain. Germline V lookup: CDR1 SGDLS, CDR2 YYNGEE. Trimming left V 0 bases short and J 1 base short, with 10 bases between. The CDR3 has 15 amino acids. The CDR3 DNA follows: TGTGCCAGCAGCGTAGGAGTCAACCGGAACACTGAAGCTTTCTTT. Translated: CASSVGVNRNTEAFF.

This rearrangement joins TRBV9 to TRBJ2-1; D tentatively reads TRBD1 or TRBD2 (5 bases each). CDR3 length: 16 residues. Germline V gene lookup returns CDR1 SGDLS and CDR2 YYNGEE. Trimming left V 0 bases short and J 1 base short, with 11 bases between. In nucleotides, the CDR3 is TGTGCCAGCAGCGTAGTGGGGACCCTATCCTACAATGAGCAGTTCTTC. This translates into CASSVVGTLSYNEQFF.

The chain uses TRBV5-6 and TRBJ1-1, with D possibly matching TRBD1 (5 bases). This CDR3 region has 15 residues. V gave up 5 bases and J gave up 1 base, with 15 bases separating them. Germline V lookup: CDR1 SGHDT, CDR2 YYEEEE. The CDR3 DNA is TGTGCCAGCAGGGTTTGGGGGACGGGGAACACTGAAGCTTTCTTT. Its translation is CASRVWGTGNTEAFF.

The rearrangement uses TRBV2 and TRBJ1-5; unclear D gene. V was clipped by 6 bases and J by 2 bases, with 11 bases between them. Germline-derived CDR1 and CDR2 are SNHLY and FYNNEI. This CDR3 has 14 amino acids. CDR3 sequence reads: CASSLSERNQPQHF. Written as DNA, the CDR3 is TGTGCCAGCAGCCTATCCGAGCGCAATCAGCCCCAGCATTTT.

J is TRBJ2-7 and V is TRBV2; 7 bases map to TRBD1. The CDR3 spans 13 residues. The ends lost 7 bases at V and 4 bases at J; junction bases unmatched: 7. Germline CDR1 reads SNHLY; CDR2 reads FYNNEI. CDR3 in DNA: TGTGCCAGCACAGGGGGAGATAAATACGAGCAGTACTTC. This encodes CASTGGDKYEQYF.

The rearrangement joins TRBV7-8 to TRBJ1-5; D remains ambiguous. With 1 base removed from V and 1 base from J, the gap between germline ends came to 11 bases. The CDR3 has 16 amino acids. CDR1 SGHVS and CDR2 FQNEAQ come from the germline V gene. This chain's CDR3 is CASSLVVGWSNQPQHF. Written as DNA, the CDR3 is TGTGCCAGCAGCTTAGTGGTGGGATGGAGCAATCAGCCCCAGCATTTT.

This chain joins TRBV11-3 and TRBJ1-4; no reliable D call. V lost 5 bases and J lost 6, with 10 bases in between. The CDR3 runs 13 residues. CDR1 is SGHNT and CDR2 is YENEEA in the germline V gene. CDR3 in amino acids: CASSPWEDEKLFF. The CDR3 coding sequence is TGTGCCAGCAGCCCGTGGGAAGATGAAAAACTGTTTTTT.

V and J are TRBV12-2 and TRBJ2-5; TRBD2, the table's D call, lacks a check against the DNA. The J call could be wrong; TRBJ2-7 is a better fit for the DNA end. TRBV12-2 is annotated as a pseudogene. The CDR3 sequence is 15 residues long. CDR3 DNA sequence: TGTGCAAGTCGAAACGGGACTAGCGGGAGAAACGAGCAGTACTTC. Translated: CASRNGTSGRNEQYF.

V gene TRBV5-1 combines with J gene TRBJ1-1, with 8 bases aligning to TRBD1. This CDR3 contains 16 residues. V lost 0 bases, J lost 6 bases, and 10 bases stayed unmatched. The V gene's germline CDR1 is SGHRS and CDR2 YFSETQ. CDR3: CASSLEDRVSKAEAFF. CDR3 DNA sequence: TGCGCCAGCAGCTTGGAGGACAGGGTCTCGAAGGCTGAAGCTTTCTTT.

The chain employs TRBV10-1 and TRBJ2-7; 10 nucleotides agree with TRBD2. Germline CDR1 is WNHNN and CDR2 is SYGVQD (reference sequence). V dropped 11 bases and J dropped 1; count of bases not matched to a gene: 11. The CDR3 contains 15 residues. CDR3 region: CAGLPGLAPSYEQYF. The CDR3 DNA follows: TGCGCCGGTTTACCGGGACTAGCGCCTTCCTACGAGCAGTACTTC.

The chain is built from TRBV5-4 and TRBJ2-3; D unclear. V dropped 4 bases and J dropped 0 bases, with 9 bases sitting between them. The CDR3 totals 14 residues. Germline values: CDR1 SGHNT, CDR2 YYREEE (reference sequence). For the CDR3, the DNA is TGTGCCAGCAGCCGGATGGGTAGCACAGATACGCAGTATTTT. The encoded protein is CASSRMGSTDTQYF.

This clone was observed once. The chain combines TRBV7-9 with TRBJ2-1; 7 bases fit TRBD2. The CDR3 totals 16 residues. The ends lost 5 bases at V and 5 bases at J; junction bases unmatched: 12. Germline lookup yields CDR1 SEHNR and CDR2 FQNEAQ (reference sequence). CDR3 nucleotide sequence: TGTGCCAGCAGCCCCTGGGGGGGTAGCCTGAACAATGAGCAGTTCTTC. Translating it yields CASSPWGGSLNNEQFF. The whole variable domain, filled in from reference TRBV7-9 and TRBJ2-1, reads DTGVSQNPRHKITKRGQNVTFRCDPISEHNRLYWYRQTLGQGPEFLTYFQNEAQLEKSRLLSDRFSAERPKGSFSTLEIQRTEQGDSAMYLCASSPWGGSLNNEQFFGPGTRLTVL.

As to this clone: Other DNA sequences in the sample encode the same CDR3. This sequence joins TRBV5-1 and TRBJ1-4; D is undetermined. V dropped 0 bases and J dropped 3 bases, with 6 bases sitting between them. CDR3 length equals 14 residues. Germline CDR1 is SGHRS and CDR2 is YFSETQ. In DNA form, the CDR3 reads TGCGCCAGCAGCTTGGATCGGGCTAATGAAAAACTGTTTTTT. Translating gives CASSLDRANEKLFF.

The chain uses TRBV7-8 and TRBJ2-2; D uncertain. Germline CDR1 and CDR2: SGHVS and FQNEAQ. The CDR3 is made up of 12 amino acids. The CDR3: CALRTNTGELFF. In DNA form, the CDR3 reads TGTGCTTTAAGAACGAACACCGGGGAGCTGTTTTTT.

The J gene is TRBJ2-7, the V gene TRBV11-2, with D unclear. This CDR3 is built from 16 residues. Germline V gives CDR1 SGHAT, CDR2 FQNNGV. V lost 7 bases, J lost 7 bases, and 26 bases lay in between. CDR3 sequence (DNA): TGTGCCAGCACCCAATGGGGTGCACCTGGCTCGCGGGAGCAGTACTTC. Protein: CASTQWGAPGSREQYF.

V and J are TRBV5-1 and TRBJ2-5; 15 nucleotides match TRBD2. The DNA end lines up better with TRBJ2-7; the J call may be wrong. Per the germline V gene, CDR1 is SGHRS and CDR2 is YFSETQ. The CDR3 contains 14 residues. The CDR3: CASSMGLAGGEQYF. The CDR3 DNA reads TGCGCCAGCAGCATGGGACTAGCGGGAGGCGAGCAGTACTTC.

The rearrangement links TRBV30 to TRBJ1-5; D possibly corresponds to TRBD1 (5 bases). CDR1 GTSNPN and CDR2 SVGIG come from the germline V gene (reference sequence). The CDR3 runs 13 residues. V was clipped by 4 bases and J by 3 bases, with 10 bases between them. Written as DNA, the CDR3 is TGTGCCTGGACCCGGGACCTCAATCAGCCCCAGCATTTT. Protein product: CAWTRDLNQPQHF.

V usage is TRBV21-1 and J usage is TRBJ2-7; the table's D call TRBD2 went unverified against the DNA. TRBV21-1 is shown as a pseudogene. This CDR3 contains 15 residues. The DNA for the CDR3 is TGTGCCAGCAGCACTCTGACTAGCGGGAGCTACGAGCAGTACTTC. Protein: CASSTLTSGSYEQYF.

This chain connects TRBV9 to TRBJ2-7, with 9 bases identical to TRBD1. Germline values: CDR1 SGDLS, CDR2 YYNGEE. V shed 3 bases, J shed 5 bases, and the junction held 9 bases outside the gene matches. The CDR3 is made up of 15 amino acids. This CDR3 reads CASSATGTGLHEQYF. The CDR3, as DNA: TGTGCCAGCAGCGCAACCGGGACAGGGCTCCACGAGCAGTACTTC.

The rearrangement links TRBV21-1 to TRBJ2-5; the table's D call of TRBD1 was not tested on the DNA. TRBV21-1 is designated a pseudogene. The CDR3 spans 19 residues. This CDR3 reads CASSKSPLGAVPPKRTQYF. The CDR3 nucleotides read TGTGCCAGCAGCAAATCCCCCCTAGGGGCTGTCCCCCCTAAGAGGACCCAGTACTTC.

The chain uses TRBV4-3 and TRBJ1-6, with TRBD1 matching 9 bases. Germline V gene sequence: CDR1 LGHNA, CDR2 YSLEER. With V trimmed by 0 bases and J by 10 bases, 7 bases remained unmatched. There are 16 residues in the CDR3. The CDR3 loop reads CASSQDRGTGHSPLHF. CDR3 nucleotides: TGCGCCAGCAGCCAAGATCGAGGGACAGGGCACTCACCCCTCCACTTT.

The V gene is TRBV7-8, the J gene TRBJ2-1; 11 bases map to TRBD2. Looked up from germline, CDR1 is SGHVS and CDR2 is FQNEAQ. The CDR3 runs to 16 residues. J lost 8 bases, V lost 6 bases, and 12 bases had no gene match. The CDR3 nucleotides read TGTGCCAGCAGGGGGGGGAGTAGCGGGAGGGCCGATGAGCAGTTCTTC. It translates to CASRGGSSGRADEQFF.

The CDR3 DNA reads TGTGCCAGCAGCTTAGAGTATAACAATGAGCAGTTCTTC. Amino acids: CASSLEYNNEQFF. The chain combines TRBV7-7 with TRBJ2-1, with D uncertain. Germline V gene lookup returns CDR1 SSHAT and CDR2 FNYEAQ (reference sequence). The CDR3 has 13 amino acids. V gave up 1 base and J gave up 5 bases, with 6 bases separating them.

The CDR3 nucleotides are TGTGCCAGCAGGGAAGCGGGAGGGGGGAATGAGCAGTTCTTC. It yields the protein CASREAGGGNEQFF. The chain employs TRBV14 and TRBJ2-1, with 10 bases lining up with TRBD2. The length of the CDR3 is 14 residues. Losses at the gene ends were 6 bases for V and 7 bases for J; bases not matched to a gene: 6. The germline CDR1 and CDR2 sequences are SGHDN and FVKESK.

This chain joins TRBV19 and TRBJ1-5; D is perhaps TRBD1 (6 bases). V was trimmed by 4 bases and J by 3 bases, leaving 10 bases between them. Germline V gene lookup returns CDR1 LNHDA and CDR2 SQIVND (reference sequence). This CDR3 spans 14 amino acids. The CDR3 bases are TGTGCCAGTAGTACAACAGGGTACAATCAGCCCCAGCATTTT. Amino acid sequence: CASSTTGYNQPQHF.

The chain links TRBV7-9 to TRBJ1-1; 7 bases fit TRBD1. The junction had 5 bases not matched to a gene; V was cut back by 5 bases and J by 8 bases. Germline CDR1 SEHNR, CDR2 FQNEAQ (reference sequence). CDR3 length: 12 residues. CDR3 sequence reads: CASSRQDREAFF. The CDR3 DNA reads TGTGCCAGCAGCCGCCAGGACAGGGAAGCTTTCTTT. Looking up the rest from reference TRBV7-9 and TRBJ1-1 gives the full variable domain: DTGVSQNPRHKITKRGQNVTFRCDPISEHNRLYWYRQTLGQGPEFLTYFQNEAQLEKSRLLSDRFSAERPKGSFSTLEIQRTEQGDSAMYLCASSRQDREAFFGQGTRLTVV.